This T cell receptor beta chain was observed in a study of blood T cell repertoires in COVID-19. At the level of the study: Specimens from acute and convalescent COVID-19 originated in the United States, Italy and Spain. T cells, B-cell-depleted T cells, or PBMCs provided the cDNA or gDNA that served as material.

In the authors' workflow: By means of reference gene primer amplification, nucleated cell counts were estimated. Here immunoSEQ multiplex PCR was the method, and the copy in TCRdb shows in-frame clones only, minus some. V, J and clone size were drawn from that table, and D and trimming were deduced from the DNA. Of under 60,000 clones in the sample, under 85% are singletons; the top ten hold over 8.5%. The table lists this clone with a count of one. V lost 0 bases and J 3 bases, leaving 12 bases between the germline ends. CDR3 length: 15 residues. Looked up from germline, CDR1 is LGHDT and CDR2 is YNNKEL (reference sequence).

Input material: peripheral blood. This TCR derives from a man aged 55-75 years with acute or convalescent COVID-19. The chain recombines TRBV3-1 (or the pseudogene TRBV3-2) with TRBJ2-7; a possible D gene is TRBD2 (6 bases). CDR3 region: CASSQEGGTGYEQYF. CDR3 nucleotides: TGTGCCAGCAGCCAAGAGGGGGGTACTGGCTACGAGCAGTACTTC.